This T cell receptor (beta chain) was sequenced in a study of blood T cell repertoires in COVID-19. Study-level information: The United States, Italy and Spain supplied acute and convalescent COVID-19 samples.

V was trimmed by 0 bases and J by 1 base, leaving 10 bases between them. CDR3 length: 16 residues. Germline CDR1 and CDR2: SGHNT and YYREEE (reference sequence). Enrolled through a virtual design, the participants were between roughly 18 and 90 years of age and came from some 26 US areas. Clinical history reported by participants formed the basis on which cohorts were assigned. Individuals in the exposed group had encountered a COVID-19 case within 2 weeks preceding study entry. This clone was picked up one time. TCRdb keeps only in-frame clones here, not all; method: immunoSEQ multiplex PCR. The data hold about 270,000 clones, with approximately 90% observed a single time.

This TCR was recovered from a man in his forties or fifties who had been exposed to COVID-19. Source material: PBMCs or T cells enriched from blood (not recorded which). This rearrangement joins TRBV5-4 to TRBJ2-2; tentative D call: TRBD2 (5 bases). CDR3 loop: CASSLGLAENTGELFF. CDR3 nucleotides: TGTGCCAGCAGCTTGGGGCTAGCTGAGAACACCGGGGAGCTGTTTTTT.